These 26 T cell receptor beta chains came from one sample sequenced in a study of CD8+ T cells in alopecia areata. Using CD4, CD8alpha, NKG2D, NKG2ACE and other markers, pooled cutaneous lymph node cells were sorted. RNA was extracted and reverse transcribed into cDNA as the sequencing template. Some clones are missing from TCRdb's copy, which holds only in-frame ones; the method was immunoSEQ multiplex PCR. There are around 300,000 clones in the sample, none observed a single time. The material sequenced was CD4+ T cells sorted from a lymph node. The receptors were sampled from a C3H/HeJ mouse with alopecia areata. Strain haplotype at MHC: H2-k.

This clone was detected only a few times. Gene names are mouse gene names. The read finishes 4 residues shy of the CDR3 end, and the germline J gene is used to complete it. V gene TRBV17 combines with J gene TRBJ2-1; no definite D call. The CDR3 is 14 residues long. Trimming stripped 0 bases from V and 3 bases from J, with 6 bases between. The germline V gene has CDR1 MNHDT and CDR2 YYDKIL. CDR3: CASSRDRFYAEQFF. CDR3 bases read: TGTGCTAGCAGTAGAGACAGGTTCTATGCT.

Comment on this clone: The genes and germline here are from mouse. The read gets to within 4 residues of the CDR3 end, and the germline J gene fills in the rest. The chain uses TRBV31 and TRBJ1-2, with TRBD1 as a possible D gene (5 bases). Trimming cost V 0 bases and J 2 bases, with 13 bases left between them. The germline CDR1 and CDR2 sequences are GKSSPN and SITVG. The CDR3 has 15 amino acids. Here the CDR3 reads CAWSLDRAWNSDYTF. The part of the CDR3 DNA that was read is TGTGCCTGGAGTCTAGACAGAGCCTGGAACTCC.

This clone showed up just a few times. Any gene name here is a mouse gene name. The CDR3 end is not reached by the read, which stops 4 residues before it; the germline J gene fills it in. This chain joins TRBV29 and TRBJ2-5, with 7 bases aligning to TRBD1. Germline CDR1 reads MSHET; CDR2 reads SYDVDS. The CDR3 has 13 amino acids. This CDR3 is CASSRGQKDTQYF. The CDR3 bases that were read are TGTGCTAGCAGCCGGGGACAGAAAGAC.

This clone turned up a few times. Gene names and germline refer to mouse. The CDR3 end is not reached by the read, which stops 4 residues before it; the germline J gene fills it in. The chain carries TRBV1 and TRBJ2-2; 10 bases match TRBD1. Losses at the gene ends were 5 bases for V and 0 bases for J; bases not matched to a gene: 3. CDR3 length equals 16 residues. Germline-derived CDR1 and CDR2 are NSQYPW and LRSPGD (reference sequence). CDR3 bases read: TGCACCTGCAGTCCCGGACAGGGGGCAAACACCGGG. This codes for CTCSPGQGANTG. In full, the CDR3 is CTCSPGQGANTGQLYF. Looking up the rest from reference TRBV1 and TRBJ2-2 gives the full variable domain: VTLLEQNPRWRLVPRGQAVNLRCILKNSQYPWMSWYQQDLQKQLQWLFTLRSPGDKEVKSLPGADYLATRVTDTELRLQVANMSQGRTLYCTCSPGQGANTGQLYFGEGSKLTVL.

This clone has only a few counts. A much larger clone is a single base away; this may be a read error. Gene and germline names: mouse. The read halts 4 residues ahead of the CDR3 end, with the missing end drawn from the germline J gene. Other nucleotide sequences from this sample produce the same CDR3. The chain carries TRBV13-3 and TRBJ2-1; 7 bases agree with TRBD2. CDR1 NNHDY and CDR2 SYVADS come from the germline V gene. V gave up 1 base and J gave up 1 base; unmatched junction bases: 2. The CDR3 length is 15 residues. The CDR3 loop reads CASSDPGGNYAEQFF. CDR3 DNA (partial): TGTGCCAGCAGTGATCCGGGGGGGAACTATGCT.

This clone was recorded a few times. Here the gene names and germline are mouse. The CDR3 DNA, read in part, is TGTGCCAGCAGCCAAGATCGGGCTGGGGGGAACACCGGG. It is translated as CASSQDRAGGNTG. In full, the CDR3 reads CASSQDRAGGNTGQLYF. This chain joins TRBV5 and TRBJ2-2; TRBD2 agrees at 8 bases. Sequencing ends 4 residues short of the CDR3 end; the germline J gene provides the rest. This CDR3 is built from 17 residues. Germline trimming cut 0 bases from V and 2 bases from J; bases unmatched to any gene: 5. Looked up from germline, CDR1 is LGHNA and CDR2 is YNLKQL (reference sequence).

This clone was detected a few times. Gene and germline names: mouse. The read falls 4 residues short of the CDR3 end, and the missing part is taken from the germline J gene. The rearrangement links TRBV5 to TRBJ2-5, with TRBD2 identical over 7 bases. The CDR3 runs 16 residues. Per the germline V gene, CDR1 is LGHNA and CDR2 is YNLKQL (reference sequence). V lost 3 bases to trimming and J lost 0 bases; unmatched junction nucleotides: 6. Incomplete CDR3 DNA: TGTGCCAGCAGCCACCAACTGGGGCTTAACCAAGAC. Its protein is CASSHQLGLNQD. Given in full, the CDR3 is CASSHQLGLNQDTQYF.

A remark on this clone: Gene and germline names: mouse. The CDR3 is cut off 3 residues early in the read; its end comes from the germline J gene. This CDR3 is also generated by other DNA sequences in the sample. The chain recombines TRBV13-1 with TRBJ1-6; perhaps TRBD1 as D (6 bases). TRBJ1-6 is an ORF; its function is uncertain. CDR1 is NSHNY and CDR2 is SYGAGN in the germline V gene. There are 14 residues in the CDR3. The ends were cut back, 5 bases at V and 3 bases at J, with 9 bases in the middle. Incomplete CDR3 DNA: TGTGCCAGCAGCCGGGACAACTATAATTCGCCC. Amino acid sequence: CASSRDNYNSP. The CDR3, in full, reads CASSRDNYNSPLYF.

This clone was counted only a few times. Gene and germline names: mouse. The read halts 4 residues ahead of the CDR3 end, with the missing end drawn from the germline J gene. The J gene is TRBJ2-3, the V gene TRBV5; 11 bases are a match to TRBD2. Germline CDR1 is LGHNA and CDR2 is YNLKQL (reference sequence). This CDR3 has 18 residues. V lost 0 bases and J lost 1; bases outside the gene matches: 6. CDR3 in amino acids: CASSQEGDWGSGAETLYF. The CDR3 DNA, read in part, is TGTGCCAGCAGCCAAGAAGGGGACTGGGGGTCTGGTGCAGAA.

Turning to this clone: Mouse names are used for the genes. The sequenced fragment ends 4 residues before the CDR3 boundary, so the rest is inferred from the germline J gene. V gene TRBV17 combines with J gene TRBJ2-5; 10 bases align to TRBD1. V lost 4 bases and J lost 3; bases outside the gene matches: 4. This CDR3 has 15 residues. Germline CDR1 MNHDT, CDR2 YYDKIL. The CDR3 protein is CASSMGTGAQDTQYF. CDR3 bases read: TGTGCTAGCAGTATGGGGACAGGGGCACAAGAC.

Worth noting for this clone: Gene names follow the mouse nomenclature. The sequence runs out 4 residues before the end of the CDR3; the remainder is reconstructed from the germline J gene. This chain uses TRBV13-1 with TRBJ2-5; TRBD2 is a possible D gene (5 bases). CDR1 and CDR2 (germline): NSHNY, SYGAGN. V was pared by 0 bases and J by 0 bases, with 11 bases between. The CDR3 spans 16 residues. The CDR3 region is CASSDAGPPNQDTQYF. The sequenced part of the CDR3 DNA is TGTGCCAGCAGTGATGCTGGGCCCCCTAACCAAGAC.

This clone was counted between two and nine times. The genes and germline here are from mouse. The read terminates 3 residues ahead of where the CDR3 ends, so the germline J gene completes it. The same CDR3 is also encoded by other DNA sequences in this sample. This chain connects TRBV19 to TRBJ1-6, with TRBD1 matching over 7 bases. TRBJ1-6 is designated an ORF whose function remains uncertain. Germline assignment: CDR1 FNHDT and CDR2 SITEND (reference sequence). J was trimmed by 4 bases and V by 5 bases; bases with no gene match: 3. The CDR3 has 14 residues. Incomplete CDR3 DNA: TGTGCCAGCAGCATACAGGGGTATAATTCGCCC. Encoded protein: CASSIQGYNSP. The entire CDR3 reads CASSIQGYNSPLYF.

Of note for this clone: Any gene name here is a mouse gene name. The read is 4 residues too short to cover the CDR3 end, so that end is filled in from the germline J gene. The J gene is TRBJ1-1, the V gene TRBV13-1, with TRBD1 as a possible D gene (5 bases). Germline CDR1 reads NSHNY; CDR2 reads SYGAGN. Trimming took 5 bases from V and 0 from J, leaving 8 bases between them. The CDR3 has 13 amino acids. The covered CDR3 bases are TGTGCCAGCAGCAGGACAACAAACACA. Amino acid sequence: CASSRTTNT. The full CDR3 reads CASSRTTNTEVFF.

Comments on this clone: Germline and genes here are mouse. The CDR3 end falls 4 residues outside the read, so it is completed with the germline J gene. This chain connects TRBV13-2 to TRBJ2-1, with 11 nucleotides matching TRBD2. V was clipped by 5 bases and J by 5 bases; unmatched bases: 9. CDR1 and CDR2 (germline): NNHNN, SYGAGS (reference sequence). This CDR3 is 16 amino acids long. CDR3 in amino acids: CASGPRLGGMNAEQFF. CDR3 bases read: TGTGCCAGCGGACCTCGACTGGGGGGGATGAATGCT.

About this clone: Gene names are mouse gene names. Coverage ceases 4 residues before the CDR3 finishes, and the germline J gene fills in the end. The chain recombines TRBV5 with TRBJ2-1; D is unclear. Germline CDR1 reads LGHNA; CDR2 reads YNLKQL (reference sequence). This CDR3 is built from 15 residues. V dropped 2 bases and J dropped 1 base, with 9 bases sitting between them. The CDR3 DNA, read in part, is TGTGCCAGCAGCCAACTCGACACGAACTATGCT. As protein: CASSQLDTNYA. The whole CDR3 reads CASSQLDTNYAEQFF.

Of note for this clone: Gene names refer to mouse genes. The read ends 4 residues before the CDR3 terminus; that terminus is restored from the germline J gene. The V gene is TRBV31, the J gene TRBJ2-2; 10 bases align to TRBD2. The CDR3 has 16 amino acids. The junction had 4 bases not matched to a gene; V was cut back by 3 bases and J by 0 bases. Germline assignment: CDR1 GKSSPN and CDR2 SITVG. CDR3 DNA, as far as it was read: TGTGCCTGGAGGACCGACTGGGGGGCAAACACCGGG. This encodes CAWRTDWGANTG. The whole CDR3 region reads CAWRTDWGANTGQLYF.

This clone is categorized as medium-sized. Mouse names are used for the genes. CDR3 DNA, as far as it was read: TGTGCCAGCAGTGATGCAGGACAGGGTGCT. This codes for CASSDAGQGA. The whole CDR3 sequence is CASSDAGQGAEQFF. This rearrangement joins TRBV13-3 to TRBJ2-1; 8 bases are a match to TRBD1. Read coverage stops 4 residues before the CDR3 terminus; the germline J gene supplies the remainder. V was pared by 0 bases and J by 6 bases, with 2 bases of the junction left unmatched. CDR1 NNHDY and CDR2 SYVADS come from the germline V gene. The CDR3 has 14 amino acids.

Notes on this clone: Mouse gene names and germline throughout. The read gets to within 4 residues of the CDR3 end, and the germline J gene fills in the rest. The chain has TRBV14 and TRBJ2-5; tentatively, D is TRBD2 (5 bases). This CDR3 contains 13 residues. V lost 5 bases and J lost 3, with 10 bases in between. CDR1 and CDR2 (germline): SGHDT, FRDEAV. The sequenced CDR3 bases are TGTGCCAGCAGGTCCTGGGTACAAGAC. It specifies CASRSWVQD. The full CDR3 sequence reads CASRSWVQDTQYF. Full variable domain (outside the CDR3, taken from reference TRBV14 and TRBJ2-5): EAGVTQSPRYAVLQEGQAVSFWCDPISGHDTLYWYQQPRDQGPQLLVYFRDEAVIDNSQLPSDRFSAVRPKGTNSTLKIQSAKQGDTATYLCASRSWVQDTQYFGPGTRLLVL.

Comments on this clone: Here the gene names and germline are mouse. The CDR3 end falls 4 residues outside the read, so it is completed with the germline J gene. The chain recombines TRBV1 with TRBJ2-5; 9 nucleotides line up with TRBD2. This CDR3 has 14 amino acids. Germline V gives CDR1 NSQYPW, CDR2 LRSPGD (reference sequence). The sequenced part of the CDR3 DNA is TGCACCTGCAGTGCAAACTGGGGGGAGGAC. This codes for CTCSANWGED. The CDR3 in its entirety is CTCSANWGEDTQYF.

Comments on this clone: Gene labels here are mouse ones. The read stops 4 residues short of the end of the CDR3; the missing end is completed from the germline J gene. The chain has TRBV5 and TRBJ2-5; 9 bases align to TRBD2. CDR3 size: 16 residues. The V gene end was trimmed by 2 bases and the J gene end by 2 bases; junction bases not matched to a gene: 5. Germline lookup yields CDR1 LGHNA and CDR2 YNLKQL (reference sequence). The DNA read from the CDR3 is TGTGCCAGCAGCCAACCCCCGACTGGGGGCCAAGAC. Its protein product is CASSQPPTGGQD. The whole CDR3 sequence reads CASSQPPTGGQDTQYF.

This clone was seen repeatedly, ten times or more. Gene labels here are mouse ones. From the germline J gene comes the end of the CDR3, since the read stops 4 residues before it. Different DNA sequences within this sample yield the same CDR3. The chain carries TRBV13-1 and TRBJ2-3; 9 bases fit TRBD1. This CDR3 region has 15 residues. The ends lost 2 bases at V and 1 base at J; junction bases unmatched: 2. Germline V CDR1 and CDR2: NSHNY, SYGAGN. The CDR3 spells CASSEQGAGAETLYF. CDR3 bases read: TGTGCCAGCAGTGAACAGGGGGCGGGTGCAGAA.

This clone appeared a few times. The genes are named according to mouse. The covered CDR3 bases are TGTGCCTGGAGTTGGCTGGGGGATGCT. As protein: CAWSWLGDA. In full, the CDR3 is CAWSWLGDAEQFF. The gene calls are TRBV31 and TRBJ2-1, with 7 bases aligning to TRBD2. The missing CDR3 end, 4 residues past where the read stops, is filled in from the germline J gene. The CDR3 length is 13 residues. Germline V lookup: CDR1 GKSSPN, CDR2 SITVG. Trimming removed 2 bases from V and 5 bases from J; junction bases left unmatched: 3.

Worth noting for this clone: Gene names and germline refer to mouse. The CDR3 goes on 4 residues after the read ends, and that part is filled in from the germline J gene. This same CDR3 is encoded by further DNA sequences in the sample. The gene calls are TRBV1 and TRBJ2-5; D is ambiguous. The CDR3 is made up of 14 amino acids. Germline V gene sequence: CDR1 NSQYPW, CDR2 LRSPGD (reference sequence). The V gene lost 0 bases and the J gene lost 2 bases, with 6 bases spanning the gap. The CDR3 bases that were read are TGCACCTGCAGTGCAGATCTGAGCCAAGAC. It is translated as CTCSADLSQD. The entire CDR3 sequence reads CTCSADLSQDTQYF.

Remarks on this clone: Gene names and germline refer to mouse. The CDR3 is cut off 4 residues early in the read; its end comes from the germline J gene. The sample has other DNA sequences that encode this CDR3 too. V is TRBV13-2 and J is TRBJ2-2, with 9 bases that match TRBD1. After removal of 5 bases from V and 1 base from J, the junction contained 0 bases not matched to a gene. CDR1 and CDR2 from the germline V gene are NNHNN and SYGAGS (reference sequence). This CDR3 is built from 14 residues. CDR3 bases read: TGTGCCAGCGGGGGACAGGGAAACACCGGG. It specifies CASGGQGNTG. The full CDR3 sequence reads CASGGQGNTGQLYF.

This clone was counted between two and nine times. Gene names and germline match the mouse. The CDR3 end lies 4 residues beyond the end of the read and is filled in from the germline J gene. The chain recombines TRBV19 with TRBJ1-1; weak D call: TRBD1 (6 bases). V lost 0 bases and J lost 0, with 9 bases in between. Germline CDR1 is FNHDT and CDR2 is SITEND (reference sequence). This CDR3 contains 15 residues. This CDR3 reads CASSIAGTPNTEVFF. CDR3 DNA, as far as it was read: TGTGCCAGCAGTATAGCCGGGACACCAAACACA.

This clone was picked up a small number of times. Mouse names are used for the genes. The read falls 4 residues short of the CDR3 end, and the missing part is taken from the germline J gene. This rearrangement joins TRBV12-1 to TRBJ2-2, with 8 nucleotides matching TRBD2. Trimming cost V 0 bases and J 4 bases; bases outside gene matches: 6. The CDR3 contains 16 residues. Germline CDR1 and CDR2: SGHSN and HYEKVE. The CDR3 protein is CASSLGGGPTTGQLYF. The CDR3 bases that were read are TGTGCCAGCTCTCTCGGGGGGGGCCCAACCACCGGG.